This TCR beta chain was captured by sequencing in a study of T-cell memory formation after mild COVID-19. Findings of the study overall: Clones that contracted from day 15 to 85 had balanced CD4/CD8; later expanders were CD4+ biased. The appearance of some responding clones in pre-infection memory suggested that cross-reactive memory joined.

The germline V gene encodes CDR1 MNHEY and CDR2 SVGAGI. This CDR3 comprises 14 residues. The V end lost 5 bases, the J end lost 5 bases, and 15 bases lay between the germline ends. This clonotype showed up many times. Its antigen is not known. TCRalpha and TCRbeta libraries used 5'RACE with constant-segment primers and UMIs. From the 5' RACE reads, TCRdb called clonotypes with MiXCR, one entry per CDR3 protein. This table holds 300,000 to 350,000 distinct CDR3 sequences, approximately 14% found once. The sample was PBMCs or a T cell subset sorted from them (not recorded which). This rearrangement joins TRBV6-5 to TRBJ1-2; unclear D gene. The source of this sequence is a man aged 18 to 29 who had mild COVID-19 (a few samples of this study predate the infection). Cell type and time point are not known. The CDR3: CASSPPGVRYGYTF. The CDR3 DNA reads TGTGCCAGCAGTCCCCCCGGGGTCCGATATGGCTACACCTTC.